Here is one T cell receptor (beta chain) with its context. The data originate from a study of type 1 regulatory T cells. As for the study in general: This in vitro CD4 product, T-allo10, is enriched for Tr1 cells and alloantigen-specific.

MiXCR, applied by TCRdb to the reads, yields one record per CDR3 protein. The table lists 80,000 to 100,000 distinct CDR3 sequences, roughly a third of them singletons. V lost 7 bases and J lost 8, with 11 bases in between. Germline CDR1 SQVTM, CDR2 ANQGSEA. The CDR3 has 10 residues. The clonotype was recovered from a human donor in good health. The rearrangement joins TRBV29-1 to TRBJ2-5; tentative D call: TRBD1 (6 bases). Sequencing was done on a sample of CD4+ T cells, either the whole sample or a sorted fraction (not recorded which). CDR3 sequence reads: CSARTATQYF. As DNA, the CDR3 is TGCAGCGCGCGGACAGCCACCCAGTACTTC.